The 32 T cell receptor beta chains below come from one sample, sequenced in a study of T-cell memory formation after mild COVID-19. MiXCR was run by TCRdb on the 5' RACE reads, yielding one entry per CDR3 protein. Seen here are approximately 180,000 distinct CDR3 sequences, 16% observed once, and the top ten hold around 1.9%. Material for sequencing was PBMCs or a T cell subset sorted from them (not recorded which). These receptors all stem from an adult woman who had mild COVID-19 (a few samples of this study predate the infection). Cell type and time point are not known.

This clonotype has just a few counts. The chain uses TRBV30 and TRBJ2-1; TRBD1 or TRBD2 may be the D gene (5 bases each). The CDR3 totals 14 residues. Trimming took 3 bases from V and 5 from J, leaving 14 bases between them. The V gene's germline CDR1 is GTSNPN and CDR2 SVGIG (reference sequence). The CDR3 sequence is CAWRGDPGHNEQFF. The CDR3 nucleotides read TGTGCCTGGAGGGGGGACCCTGGTCACAATGAGCAGTTCTTC. The full variable domain, completed using reference TRBV30 and TRBJ2-1, is SQTIHQWPATLVQPVGSPLSLECTVEGTSNPNLYWYRQAAGRGLQLLFYSVGIGQISSEVPQNLSASRPQDRQFILSSKKLLLSDSGFYLCAWRGDPGHNEQFFGPGTRLTVL.

This clonotype has a handful of counts. The chain employs TRBV7-9 and TRBJ1-1; 7 bases are a match to TRBD1. Looked up from germline, CDR1 is SEHNR and CDR2 is FQNEAQ (reference sequence). After removal of 5 bases from V and 4 bases from J, the junction contained 7 bases not matched to a gene. The CDR3 runs to 14 residues. CDR3 loop: CASSLGQSFTEAFF. CDR3 nucleotide sequence: TGTGCCAGCAGCCTGGGACAGTCCTTCACTGAAGCTTTCTTT. The variable domain in full, with the rest retrieved from reference TRBV7-9 and TRBJ1-1, is DTGVSQNPRHKITKRGQNVTFRCDPISEHNRLYWYRQTLGQGPEFLTYFQNEAQLEKSRLLSDRFSAERPKGSFSTLEIQRTEQGDSAMYLCASSLGQSFTEAFFGQGTRLTVV.

In DNA form, the CDR3 reads TGTGCCTCCACCTACACCTACGAGCAGTACTTC. Protein: CASTYTYEQYF. V and J are TRBV30 and TRBJ2-7; D call uncertain. This CDR3 has 11 residues. The V end was cut by 7 bases, the J end by 2 bases, with 9 bases between. The germline gives CDR1 GTSNPN, CDR2 SVGIG (reference sequence).

The chain combines TRBV4-2 with TRBJ2-7, with no clear D. This CDR3 comprises 15 residues. V was pared by 0 bases and J by 3 bases, with 12 bases between. Germline V CDR1 and CDR2: LGHNA, YNFKEQ. The CDR3 is CASSQDQNSIYEQYF. In nucleotides, the CDR3 is TGTGCCAGCAGCCAAGATCAAAATAGTATCTACGAGCAGTACTTC.

A few counts support this clonotype. This chain connects TRBV30 to TRBJ2-3, with a weak D call TRBD1 (7 bases). The germline V and J ends were trimmed by 3 bases and 4 bases, with 17 bases remaining between them. Germline assignment: CDR1 GTSNPN and CDR2 SVGIG (reference sequence). The CDR3 loop spans 15 amino acids. The CDR3 reads CAWRSPPGGPDTQYF. CDR3 DNA: TGTGCCTGGAGAAGCCCCCCAGGGGGGCCAGATACGCAGTATTTT.

This clonotype was detected only a few times. This sequence joins TRBV5-1 and TRBJ2-3; TRBD1 aligns across 10 bases. Germline CDR1 is SGHRS and CDR2 is YFSETQ. The junction had 16 bases not matched to a gene; V was cut back by 6 bases and J by 0 bases. The length of the CDR3 is 19 residues. CDR3 sequence reads: CASKSVPGTGAQSTDTQYF. The DNA of the CDR3 is TGCGCCAGCAAGAGCGTGCCGGGGACAGGGGCCCAGAGCACAGATACGCAGTATTTT.

J is TRBJ1-1 and V is TRBV27, with a weak D call TRBD1 (6 bases). CDR1 and CDR2 (germline): MNHEY, SMNVEV (reference sequence). CDR3 length: 14 amino acids. V was shortened by 2 bases and J by 5 bases, with 12 bases between the two germline ends. CDR3 coding DNA: TGTGCCAGCAGTTTAATAGGGGGTCGTACTGAAGCTTTCTTT. It translates to CASSLIGGRTEAFF.

V usage is TRBV6-5 and J usage is TRBJ2-2; unclear D gene. The CDR3 loop spans 16 amino acids. CDR1 MNHEY and CDR2 SVGAGI come from the germline V gene. Trimming took 0 bases from V and 0 from J, leaving 8 bases between them. The CDR3 bases are TGTGCCAGCAGTTACTCGGTTCTAGCGAACACCGGGGAGCTGTTTTTT. Its translation is CASSYSVLANTGELFF.

The chain is built from TRBV12-5 and TRBJ1-5, with TRBD1 as a possible D gene (5 bases). V was clipped by 7 bases and J by 4 bases, with 11 bases between them. Germline lookup yields CDR1 LGHNT and CDR2 FRNRAP. This CDR3 has 13 residues. CDR3: CASAVQENQPQHF. Here the CDR3 DNA reads TGTGCTAGTGCCGTACAGGAGAATCAGCCCCAGCATTTT.

The chain employs TRBV12-3 or TRBV12-4 and TRBJ1-2, with D possibly matching TRBD1 (6 bases). V shed 6 bases and J shed 3 bases, with 11 bases lying between them. The CDR3 is 13 amino acids. The CDR3 nucleotides are TGTGCCAGCAGGACAGCAGGGGACTATGGCTACACCTTC. Protein product: CASRTAGDYGYTF.

There are a few counts of this clonotype. A much larger clone lies one base from this, so it may be a read error. The gene calls are TRBV20-1 and TRBJ2-1; 8 bases match TRBD2. J gave up 9 bases and V 6 bases, and 13 bases lay outside the gene matches. The CDR3 consists of 14 residues. Germline CDR1 and CDR2: DFQATT and SNEGSKA (reference sequence). CDR3 sequence (DNA): TGCAGTGCGCCAGGACGAGCGGGAGTCGGTGAGCAGTTCTTC. Translated, it gives CSAPGRAGVGEQFF.

V gene TRBV9 combines with J gene TRBJ2-3; D not resolved. V dropped 0 bases and J dropped 8 bases, with 13 bases sitting between them. CDR3 size: 14 residues. From germline, CDR1 is SGDLS and CDR2 YYNGEE. The CDR3 spells CASSVGWAIGTQYF. CDR3 nucleotides: TGTGCCAGCAGCGTAGGGTGGGCGATCGGTACGCAGTATTTT.

This clonotype was seen ten or more times. The rearrangement links TRBV20-1 to TRBJ1-2, with 7 bases aligning to TRBD1. J lost 6 bases, V lost 0 bases, and 7 bases had no gene match. This CDR3 has 14 amino acids. Germline V gene sequence: CDR1 DFQATT, CDR2 SNEGSKA (reference sequence). The CDR3 sequence: CSARDPRRGNGYTF. CDR3 coding DNA: TGCAGTGCTAGAGATCCCCGCAGGGGGAATGGCTACACCTTC.

This clonotype was picked up a small number of times. The chain employs TRBV5-4 and TRBJ2-2; possibly TRBD2 for D (5 bases). CDR1 and CDR2 (germline): SGHNT, YYREEE (reference sequence). The CDR3 extends over 13 amino acids. The V end was cut by 2 bases, the J end by 8 bases, with 10 bases between. The CDR3 nucleotides are TGTGCCAGCAGCTTAACAACTAGTGGGGAGCTGTTTTTT. The encoded protein is CASSLTTSGELFF.

This chain connects TRBV10-3 to TRBJ1-2; 9 bases are a match to TRBD1. Looked up from germline, CDR1 is ENHRY and CDR2 is SYGVKD. With V trimmed by 5 bases and J by 7 bases, 2 bases remained unmatched. The CDR3 contains 12 residues. The CDR3 DNA follows: TGTGCCATCAGTCAGGACAGGGGTGGCTACACCTTC. Its translation is CAISQDRGGYTF.

This clonotype was counted ten times or more. V and J are TRBV5-1 and TRBJ2-5; D gene unclear. There are 14 residues in the CDR3. CDR1 is SGHRS, CDR2 YFSETQ, per germline. V lost 3 bases to trimming and J lost 5 bases, with 14 bases between them. Written as DNA, the CDR3 is TGCGCCAGCAGCTACACGGTCTCGGCGGAGACCCAGTACTTC. Protein sequence: CASSYTVSAETQYF.

The chain couples TRBV11-2 to TRBJ2-3, with 10 bases fitting TRBD2. V lost 1 base, J lost 4 bases, and 5 bases stayed unmatched. The CDR3 loop spans 16 amino acids. Germline V CDR1 and CDR2: SGHAT, FQNNGV. The chain's CDR3 is CASSLGASGGSDTQYF. The CDR3 DNA reads TGTGCCAGCAGCTTAGGGGCTAGCGGGGGCTCAGATACGCAGTATTTT.

In its sample, this clonotype was seen a few times. This sequence joins TRBV29-1 and TRBJ2-5; 10 bases map to TRBD2. The CDR3 totals 15 residues. The ends lost 3 bases at V and 4 bases at J; junction bases unmatched: 8. CDR1 is SQVTM and CDR2 is ANQGSEA in the germline V gene. This CDR3 is CSVEAWTSGAETQYF. DNA for the CDR3: TGCAGCGTTGAGGCCTGGACTAGCGGCGCAGAGACCCAGTACTTC.

The chain has TRBV7-2 and TRBJ2-1, with 10 bases fitting TRBD2. J was trimmed by 9 bases and V by 5 bases; bases with no gene match: 7. This CDR3 has 14 amino acids. Germline V gene sequence: CDR1 SGHTA, CDR2 FQGNSA. The CDR3 loop reads CASSRPSGSREQFF. The CDR3 DNA reads TGTGCCAGCAGCCGCCCTAGCGGGAGTCGTGAGCAGTTCTTC. The full variable domain, its missing parts supplied by reference TRBV7-2 and TRBJ2-1, is GAGVSQSPSNKVTEKGKDVELRCDPISGHTALYWYRQSLGQGLEFLIYFQGNSAPDKSGLPSDRFSAERTGGSVSTLTIQRTQQEDSAVYLCASSRPSGSREQFFGPGTRLTVL.

This clonotype was detected many times. V usage is TRBV29-1 and J usage is TRBJ2-1; 16 nucleotides agree with TRBD2. Germline V CDR1 and CDR2: SQVTM, ANQGSEA. This CDR3 is built from 14 residues. V lost 6 bases to trimming and J lost 8 bases; unmatched junction nucleotides: 4. The CDR3, as DNA: TGCAGCGTAGGGACTAGCGGGAGGGTAGATGAGCAGTTCTTC. Translated, it gives CSVGTSGRVDEQFF.

V usage is TRBV18 and J usage is TRBJ2-1; D gene unclear. This CDR3 is 14 amino acids long. Per germline, CDR1 KGHSH and CDR2 LQKENI. Trimming stripped 2 bases from V and 7 bases from J, with 12 bases between. CDR3: CASSPRTTWNEQFF. The CDR3 coding sequence is TGTGCCAGCTCACCAAGGACCACCTGGAATGAGCAGTTCTTC.

The rearrangement uses TRBV29-1 and TRBJ1-2; 9 bases agree with TRBD1. The trim removed 4 bases at V and 4 bases at J, leaving 4 bases unmatched. CDR3 length: 13 residues. From germline, CDR1 is SQVTM and CDR2 ANQGSEA. The CDR3 DNA reads as TGCAGCGTTGGGGAGGACAGGGGCTATGGCTACACCTTC. Its translation: CSVGEDRGYGYTF.

V is TRBV6-1 and J is TRBJ2-1; 11 bases agree with TRBD2. Germline V CDR1 and CDR2: MNHNS, SASEGT. V lost 6 bases to trimming and J lost 8 bases; unmatched junction nucleotides: 12. CDR3 size: 16 residues. CDR3 coding DNA: TGTGCCAGCAGACCCCCACTAGCGGGAGTGCGCGATGAGCAGTTCTTC. Translated, it gives CASRPPLAGVRDEQFF.

The genes are TRBV7-2 and TRBJ2-5; D is unresolved. The CDR3 length is 14 residues. Germline loops: CDR1 SGHTA, CDR2 FQGNSA. V was trimmed by 1 base and J by 6 bases, leaving 12 bases between them. CDR3 sequence (DNA): TGTGCCAGCAGCTTAGATTATTACCCCCAGACCCAGTACTTC. This gives the protein CASSLDYYPQTQYF.

This rearrangement joins TRBV6-5 to TRBJ1-1; a possible D gene is TRBD1 (5 bases). The length of the CDR3 is 14 residues. Trimming pared 6 bases from V and 0 bases from J, leaving 11 bases between. The germline V gene encodes CDR1 MNHEY and CDR2 SVGAGI. This CDR3 is CASSPTGLNTEAFF. The DNA of the CDR3 is TGTGCCAGCAGCCCCACAGGATTGAACACTGAAGCTTTCTTT.

A few counts support this clonotype. This chain links TRBV6-5 with TRBJ2-2; possibly TRBD1 for D (7 bases). Germline CDR1 and CDR2: MNHEY and SVGAGI. V lost 0 bases and J 3 bases, leaving 11 bases between the germline ends. The CDR3 loop spans 16 amino acids. This CDR3 reads CASSYSIRGDTGELFF. The CDR3 DNA follows: TGTGCCAGCAGTTACTCGATCAGGGGGGACACCGGGGAGCTGTTTTTT.

This rearrangement joins TRBV5-4 to TRBJ2-1; tentative D call: TRBD2 (6 bases). CDR1 is SGHNT, CDR2 YYREEE, per germline (reference sequence). V shed 4 bases and J shed 3 bases, with 17 bases lying between them. CDR3 length: 16 amino acids. CDR3 coding DNA: TGTGCCAGCAGCCCGGGACTCAGAGAGAACTACAATGAGCAGTTCTTC. Translation: CASSPGLRENYNEQFF.

This clonotype was seen only a few times. V and J are TRBV7-2 and TRBJ2-5, with 7 bases aligning to TRBD2. J was trimmed by 3 bases and V by 1 base; bases with no gene match: 5. CDR3 size: 15 residues. Germline CDR1 reads SGHTA; CDR2 reads FQGNSA. CDR3 in DNA: TGTGCCAGCAGCTTAGTTGCTAGCGGAAAAGAGACCCAGTACTTC. It codes for CASSLVASGKETQYF. Based on the CDR3 plus reference TRBV7-2 and TRBJ2-5, the full variable domain is GAGVSQSPSNKVTEKGKDVELRCDPISGHTALYWYRQSLGQGLEFLIYFQGNSAPDKSGLPSDRFSAERTGGSVSTLTIQRTQQEDSAVYLCASSLVASGKETQYFGPGTRLLVL.

This clonotype came up once. The chain is built from TRBV24-1 and TRBJ2-1; D is ambiguous. The V gene lost 6 bases and the J gene lost 4 bases, with 9 bases spanning the gap. Germline assignment: CDR1 KGHDR and CDR2 SFDVKD. This CDR3 has 13 residues. The CDR3 DNA follows: TGTGCCACCAGTAATACCGAATACAATGAGCAGTTCTTC. It codes for CATSNTEYNEQFF.

CDR3 DNA: TGTGCCAGCAGCTCAGCGGGGATCGCCCAAGAGACCCAGTACTTC. Its translation: CASSSAGIAQETQYF. The V and J genes are TRBV5-4 and TRBJ2-5; the match to TRBD2 covers 7 bases. Germline CDR1 is SGHNT and CDR2 is YYREEE (reference sequence). Losses at the gene ends were 3 bases for V and 1 base for J; bases not matched to a gene: 6. CDR3 length: 15 amino acids.

J is TRBJ1-2 and V is TRBV20-1; weak D call: TRBD1 (5 bases). This CDR3 is 14 amino acids long. Trimming removed 0 bases from V and 4 bases from J, with 12 bases in between. CDR1 and CDR2 from the germline V gene are DFQATT and SNEGSKA (reference sequence). The CDR3 sequence is CSARDVGVLYGYTF. CDR3 nucleotides: TGCAGTGCTAGAGATGTGGGGGTCCTCTATGGCTACACCTTC.

The table lists this clonotype with a few counts. The chain carries TRBV29-1 and TRBJ2-5; the match to TRBD1 covers 8 bases. V was clipped by 5 bases and J by 5 bases; unmatched bases: 4. The CDR3 spans 12 residues. The germline V gene encodes CDR1 SQVTM and CDR2 ANQGSEA. CDR3 amino acids: CSVRTGTETQYF. CDR3 bases: TGCAGCGTTCGGACAGGGACGGAGACCCAGTACTTC.